Below are 14 T cell receptor beta chains sequenced from a single sample in a study of naive and memory T cell subsets. The beta constant-region primer was an equimolar mix of two oligonucleotides covering TRBC1 and TRBC2. Ligated cDNA was amplified by four rounds of PCR with nested alpha and beta constant-region primers and SP2. TCRdb reanalysed the UMI-ligation and nested PCR reads using MiXCR and keeps one entry per CDR3 protein. The table has about 90,000 distinct CDR3 sequences, around 10% seen once. Study-wide findings and caveats: A few larger clonotypes appeared in naive repertoires, especially CD8, possibly memory cells re-expressing CD45RA.

These receptors are not linked to any known antigen. The sequencing input was naive CD4+ T cells from blood. These TCRs come from a human donor in good health.

V usage is TRBV29-1 and J usage is TRBJ1-4; 9 positions match TRBD1. In germline, CDR1 is SQVTM, CDR2 ANQGSEA. There are 15 residues in the CDR3. Unmatched junction bases numbered 7, after V lost 6 bases and J lost 2 bases. CDR3 bases: TGCAGCGTCGTAGGGACAGGGCAGACTAATGAAAAACTGTTTTTT. It specifies CSVVGTGQTNEKLFF.

The genes are TRBV7-9 and TRBJ1-2; D not resolved. The length of the CDR3 is 16 residues. Trimming removed 6 bases from V and 1 base from J, with 18 bases in between. Per germline, CDR1 SEHNR and CDR2 FQNEAQ (reference sequence). The chain's CDR3 is CASRAAGSWDNYGYTF. CDR3 bases: TGTGCCAGCAGAGCTGCCGGGTCCTGGGATAACTATGGCTACACCTTC. Full variable domain (rest looked up from reference TRBV7-9 and TRBJ1-2): DTGVSQNPRHKITKRGQNVTFRCDPISEHNRLYWYRQTLGQGPEFLTYFQNEAQLEKSRLLSDRFSAERPKGSFSTLEIQRTEQGDSAMYLCASRAAGSWDNYGYTFGSGTRLTVV.

This clonotype was picked up many times. V and J are TRBV29-1 and TRBJ2-5; perhaps TRBD2 as D (5 bases). The CDR3 loop spans 12 amino acids. The V gene's germline CDR1 is SQVTM and CDR2 ANQGSEA. Trimming removed 3 bases from V and 5 bases from J, with 10 bases in between. The CDR3 is CSVDASGETQYF. The CDR3, as DNA: TGCAGCGTTGACGCTTCGGGGGAGACCCAGTACTTC.

This chain uses TRBV20-1 with TRBJ2-1; tentatively, D is TRBD1 or TRBD2 (6 bases each). The germline gives CDR1 DFQATT, CDR2 SNEGSKA (reference sequence). With 0 bases removed from V and 5 bases from J, the gap between germline ends came to 14 bases. The CDR3 loop spans 15 amino acids. Here the CDR3 DNA reads TGCAGTGCTAGAGATTTCGGGGGCACTAACAATGAGCAGTTCTTC. Translated: CSARDFGGTNNEQFF.

This clonotype was recorded at least ten times. The V call is TRBV12-3 or TRBV12-4, the J call TRBJ2-5, with D possibly matching TRBD2 (7 bases). The CDR3 length is 15 residues. Trimming shortened V by 3 bases and J by 3 bases, and 14 bases separated the two germline ends. CDR3 DNA sequence: TGTGCCAGCAGTTTCCGTGGAGGGGGGGAAGAGACCCAGTACTTC. Translated: CASSFRGGGEETQYF.

The chain has TRBV4-3 and TRBJ2-2; 11 bases line up with TRBD2. This CDR3 has 17 residues. V shed 4 bases, J shed 0 bases, and the junction held 4 bases outside the gene matches. Per germline, CDR1 LGHNA and CDR2 YSLEER. CDR3 sequence reads: CASSPVAGGPNTGELFF. The CDR3 bases are TGCGCCAGCAGCCCAGTAGCGGGGGGGCCGAACACCGGGGAGCTGTTTTTT.

The chain couples TRBV6-2 or TRBV6-3 to TRBJ2-5; 10 bases fit TRBD1. Germline loops: CDR1 MNHEY, CDR2 SVGEGT. The CDR3 has 14 amino acids. V lost 6 bases and J lost 10; bases outside the gene matches: 11. This CDR3 is CASSVTGTGASQYF. CDR3 DNA sequence: TGTGCCAGCAGCGTCACCGGGACAGGGGCGAGCCAGTACTTC.

This clonotype was seen many times. The chain is built from TRBV30 and TRBJ1-6; possibly TRBD1 for D (5 bases). This CDR3 is built from 15 residues. From germline, CDR1 is GTSNPN and CDR2 SVGIG (reference sequence). The germline V and J ends were trimmed by 4 bases and 9 bases, with 19 bases remaining between them. This CDR3 reads CAWTGNNIRGSPLHF. In DNA, the CDR3 is TGTGCCTGGACAGGGAATAATATTCGTGGTTCACCCCTCCACTTT.

This clonotype was counted between two and nine times. The rearrangement joins TRBV5-5 to TRBJ2-3; unclear D gene. Germline loops: CDR1 SGHKS, CDR2 YYEKEE (reference sequence). CDR3 length equals 16 residues. The V end lost 0 bases, the J end lost 5 bases, and 16 bases lay between the germline ends. CDR3 nucleotide sequence: TGTGCCAGCAGCTTGGAAGGCAGACCCTCAAGAGATACGCAGTATTTT. Translation gives CASSLEGRPSRDTQYF.

The chain is built from TRBV7-9 and TRBJ2-7, with a possible D match to TRBD1 (5 bases). The CDR3 consists of 14 residues. The ends were cut back, 4 bases at V and 5 bases at J, with 15 bases in the middle. CDR1 and CDR2 (germline): SEHNR, FQNEAQ (reference sequence). CDR3 amino acids: CASSSKAGRDEQYF. As DNA, the CDR3 is TGTGCCAGCAGCTCTAAGGCAGGGCGAGACGAGCAGTACTTC.

This clonotype has a handful of counts. V gene TRBV7-2 combines with J gene TRBJ1-1; D gene uncertain. Germline loops: CDR1 SGHTA, CDR2 FQGNSA. CDR3 size: 13 residues. The ends were cut back, 5 bases at V and 5 bases at J, with 12 bases in the middle. The DNA for the CDR3 is TGTGCCAGCAGCACCATCAGTGCAACTGAAGCTTTCTTT. This encodes CASSTISATEAFF.

This clonotype was observed a few times. This CDR3 reads CSAPPSRTVDTQYF. CDR3 in DNA: TGCAGTGCCCCTCCTAGCAGGACGGTTGATACGCAGTATTTT. The V call is TRBV20-1, the J call TRBJ2-3; tentatively, D is TRBD2 (5 bases). Germline assignment: CDR1 DFQATT and CDR2 SNEGSKA (reference sequence). The CDR3 runs 14 residues. V lost 6 bases, J lost 6 bases, and 19 bases lay in between.

The V call is TRBV6-2 or TRBV6-3, the J call TRBJ2-7; D may be TRBD1 (6 bases). Germline values: CDR1 MNHEY, CDR2 SVGEGT. V was trimmed by 7 bases and J by 3 bases, leaving 25 bases between them. The CDR3 totals 17 residues. CDR3 residues: CASTRDTGAAAVYEQYF. CDR3 DNA sequence: TGTGCCAGCACCAGGGACACCGGGGCGGCAGCAGTCTACGAGCAGTACTTC.

CDR3 residues: CASSFRDTASTDTQYF. The CDR3 DNA sequence: TGTGCCAGCAGCTTCCGAGACACGGCCAGCACAGATACGCAGTATTTT. V and J are TRBV5-4 and TRBJ2-3; D gene uncertain. There are 16 residues in the CDR3. Trimming left V 2 bases short and J 0 bases short, with 13 bases between. The germline CDR1 and CDR2 sequences are SGHNT and YYREEE (reference sequence).